This T cell receptor beta chain came from a study of T cell repertoires in cytomegalovirus infection. Across the whole study: Indicated by public TCR beta signatures were CMV infection and matching HLA type. Findings and caveats of the study: HLA-C-restricted CMV clonotypes gave the most frequent clonotype in two of eight donors.

This clonotype appeared many times. The antigen is undetermined. Germline assignment: CDR1 SGHVS and CDR2 FNYEAQ. The CDR3 extends over 15 amino acids. With 5 bases removed from V and 6 bases from J, the gap between germline ends came to 17 bases. TCRdb reprocessed the reads with MiXCR, giving one entry per CDR3 protein. The table includes about 770,000 distinct CDR3 sequences, around 29% detected once. The clonotype was recovered from a human donor in good health (CMV status not recorded). Some clones in this sample may be carry-over from other donors' samples. Material: cultured CD8+ T cells from PBMCs, obtained from culture after CMV antigen stimulation. The chain employs TRBV7-6 and TRBJ1-5; a weak D match, TRBD1 (6 bases). CDR3 protein: CASSLERGRFQPQHF. CDR3 coding DNA: TGTGCCAGCAGCCTGGAGCGGGGGCGTTTTCAGCCCCAGCATTTT.